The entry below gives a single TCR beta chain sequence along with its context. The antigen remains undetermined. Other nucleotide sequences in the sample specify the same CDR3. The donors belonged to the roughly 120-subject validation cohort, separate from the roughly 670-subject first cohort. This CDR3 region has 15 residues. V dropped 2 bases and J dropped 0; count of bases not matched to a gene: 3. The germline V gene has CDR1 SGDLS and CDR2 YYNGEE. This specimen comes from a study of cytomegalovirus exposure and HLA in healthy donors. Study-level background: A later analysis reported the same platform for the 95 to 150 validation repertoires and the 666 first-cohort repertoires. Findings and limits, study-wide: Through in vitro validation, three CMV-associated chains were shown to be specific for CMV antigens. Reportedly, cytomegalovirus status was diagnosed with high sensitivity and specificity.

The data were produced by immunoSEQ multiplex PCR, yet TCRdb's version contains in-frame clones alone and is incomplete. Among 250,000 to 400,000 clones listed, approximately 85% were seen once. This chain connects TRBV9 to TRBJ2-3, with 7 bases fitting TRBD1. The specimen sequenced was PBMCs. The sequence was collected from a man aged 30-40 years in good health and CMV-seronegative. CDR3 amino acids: CASSVAGGSTDTQYF. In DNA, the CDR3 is TGTGCCAGCAGCGTGGCAGGGGGTAGCACAGATACGCAGTATTTT.